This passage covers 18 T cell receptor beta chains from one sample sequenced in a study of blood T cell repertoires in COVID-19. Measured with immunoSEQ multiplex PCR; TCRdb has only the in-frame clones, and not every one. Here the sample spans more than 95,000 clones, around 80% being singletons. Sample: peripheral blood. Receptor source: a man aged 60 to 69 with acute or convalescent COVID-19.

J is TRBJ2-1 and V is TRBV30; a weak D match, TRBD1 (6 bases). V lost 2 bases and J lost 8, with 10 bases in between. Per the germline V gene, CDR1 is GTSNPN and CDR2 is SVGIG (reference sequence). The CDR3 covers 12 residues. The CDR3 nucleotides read TGTGCCTGGAGTCAAAGGGGGTATGAGCAGTTCTTC. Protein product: CAWSQRGYEQFF. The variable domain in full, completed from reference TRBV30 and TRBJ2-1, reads SQTIHQWPATLVQPVGSPLSLECTVEGTSNPNLYWYRQAAGRGLQLLFYSVGIGQISSEVPQNLSASRPQDRQFILSSKKLLLSDSGFYLCAWSQRGYEQFFGPGTRLTVL.

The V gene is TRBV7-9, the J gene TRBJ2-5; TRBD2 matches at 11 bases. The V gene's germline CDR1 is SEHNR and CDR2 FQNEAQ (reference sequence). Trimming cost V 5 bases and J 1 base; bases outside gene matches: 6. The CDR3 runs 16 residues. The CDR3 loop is CASSPWLAGGQETQYF. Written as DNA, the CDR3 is TGTGCCAGCAGCCCCTGGCTAGCGGGAGGCCAAGAGACCCAGTACTTC.

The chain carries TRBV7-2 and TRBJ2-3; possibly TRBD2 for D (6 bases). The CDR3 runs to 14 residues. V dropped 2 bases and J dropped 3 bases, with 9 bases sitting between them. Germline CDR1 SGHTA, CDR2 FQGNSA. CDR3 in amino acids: CASSLTGETDTQYF. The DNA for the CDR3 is TGTGCCAGCAGCTTAACGGGGGAGACAGATACGCAGTATTTT.

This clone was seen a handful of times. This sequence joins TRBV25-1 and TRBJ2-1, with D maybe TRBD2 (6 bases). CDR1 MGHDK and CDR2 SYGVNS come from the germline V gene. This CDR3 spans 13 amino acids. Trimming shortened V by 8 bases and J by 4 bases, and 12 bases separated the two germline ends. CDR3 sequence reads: CASAPGLYNEQFF. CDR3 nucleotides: TGTGCCAGCGCTCCGGGACTGTACAATGAGCAGTTCTTC.

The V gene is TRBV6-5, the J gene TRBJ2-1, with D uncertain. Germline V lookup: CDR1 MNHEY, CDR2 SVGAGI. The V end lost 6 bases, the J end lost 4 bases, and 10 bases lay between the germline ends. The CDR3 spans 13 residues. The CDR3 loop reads CASRLGFYNEQFF. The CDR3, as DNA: TGTGCCAGCAGACTTGGTTTTTACAATGAGCAGTTCTTC.

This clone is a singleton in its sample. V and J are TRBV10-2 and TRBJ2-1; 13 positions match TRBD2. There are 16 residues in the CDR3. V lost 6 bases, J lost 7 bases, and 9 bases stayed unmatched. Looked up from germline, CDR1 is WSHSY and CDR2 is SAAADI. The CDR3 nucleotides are TGCGCCAGCAGCCCCGGGACTAGCGGGGATGGGAATGAGCAGTTCTTC. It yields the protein CASSPGTSGDGNEQFF.

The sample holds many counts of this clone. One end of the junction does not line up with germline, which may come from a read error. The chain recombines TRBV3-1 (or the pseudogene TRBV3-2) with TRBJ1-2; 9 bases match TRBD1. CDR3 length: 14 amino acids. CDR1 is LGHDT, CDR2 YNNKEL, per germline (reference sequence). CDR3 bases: TGTGCCAGCAGCCCCCGTCCCGGGACAGGGATGGTCTCCTTC. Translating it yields CASSPRPGTGMVSF.

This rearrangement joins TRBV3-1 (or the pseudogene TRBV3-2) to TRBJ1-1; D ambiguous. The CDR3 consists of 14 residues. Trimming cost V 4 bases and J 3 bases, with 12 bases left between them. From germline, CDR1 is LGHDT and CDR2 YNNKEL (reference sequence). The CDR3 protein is CASSPQRVYTEAFF. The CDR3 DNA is TGTGCCAGCAGCCCCCAGCGAGTGTACACTGAAGCTTTCTTT.

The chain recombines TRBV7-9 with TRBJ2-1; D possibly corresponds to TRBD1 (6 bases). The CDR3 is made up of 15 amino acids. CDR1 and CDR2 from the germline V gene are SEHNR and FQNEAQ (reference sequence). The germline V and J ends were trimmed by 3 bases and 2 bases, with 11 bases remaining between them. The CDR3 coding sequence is TGTGCCAGCAGCTTTACAGGGTTGCCCTACAATGAGCAGTTCTTC. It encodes CASSFTGLPYNEQFF.

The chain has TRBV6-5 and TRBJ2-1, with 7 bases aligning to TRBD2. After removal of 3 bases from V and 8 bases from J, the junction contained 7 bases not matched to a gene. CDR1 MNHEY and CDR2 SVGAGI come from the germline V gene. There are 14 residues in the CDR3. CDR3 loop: CASSYGAGIDEQFF. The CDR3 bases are TGTGCCAGCAGTTATGGAGCGGGAATCGATGAGCAGTTCTTC.

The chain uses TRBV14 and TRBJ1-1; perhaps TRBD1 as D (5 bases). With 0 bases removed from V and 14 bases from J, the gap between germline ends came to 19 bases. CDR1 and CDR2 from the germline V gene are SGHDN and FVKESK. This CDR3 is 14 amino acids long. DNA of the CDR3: TGTGCCAGCAGCCAAGAATTGGGGACTAGCTTTAGCTTCTTT. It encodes CASSQELGTSFSFF.

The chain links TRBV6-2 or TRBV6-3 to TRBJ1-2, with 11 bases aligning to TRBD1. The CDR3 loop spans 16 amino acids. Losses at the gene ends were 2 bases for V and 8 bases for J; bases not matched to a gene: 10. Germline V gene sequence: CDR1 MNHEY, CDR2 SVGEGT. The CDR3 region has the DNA TGTGCCAGCAGTTACGAATGGACAGGGGGCGGAGGAGGCTACACCTTC. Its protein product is CASSYEWTGGGGGYTF.

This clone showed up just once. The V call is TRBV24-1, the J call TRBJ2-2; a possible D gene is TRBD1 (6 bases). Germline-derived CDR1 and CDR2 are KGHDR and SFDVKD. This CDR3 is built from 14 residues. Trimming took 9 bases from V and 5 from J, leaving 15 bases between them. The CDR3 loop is CATGGTSITGELFF. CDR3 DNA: TGTGCCACCGGTGGGACATCCATTACCGGGGAGCTGTTTTTT.

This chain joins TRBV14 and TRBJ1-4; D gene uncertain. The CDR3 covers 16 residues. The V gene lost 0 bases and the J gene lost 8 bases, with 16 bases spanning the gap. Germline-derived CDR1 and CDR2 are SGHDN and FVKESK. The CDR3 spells CASSQEFRGPGEKLFF. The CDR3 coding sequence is TGTGCCAGCAGCCAAGAGTTTCGAGGTCCCGGGGAAAAACTGTTTTTT. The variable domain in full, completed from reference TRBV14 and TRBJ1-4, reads EAGVTQFPSHSVIEKGQTVTLRCDPISGHDNLYWYRRVMGKEIKFLLHFVKESKQDESGMPNNRFLAERTGGTYSTLKVQPAELEDSGVYFCASSQEFRGPGEKLFFGSGTQLSVL.

CDR3 residues: CASSSPDRERGETQYF. The DNA for the CDR3 is TGTGCCAGCAGCTCCCCAGACAGGGAAAGGGGAGAGACCCAGTACTTC. V is TRBV7-6 and J is TRBJ2-5; 7 bases match TRBD1. Germline V CDR1 and CDR2: SGHVS, FNYEAQ. CDR3 length equals 16 residues. The V and J ends lost 4 bases and 4 bases, in that order; junction bases with no gene match: 12. The full variable domain, rest sourced from reference TRBV7-6 and TRBJ2-5, is GAGVSQSPRYKVTKRGQDVALRCDPISGHVSLYWYRQALGQGPEFLTYFNYEAQQDKSGLPNDRFSAERPEGSISTLTIQRTEQRDSAMYRCASSSPDRERGETQYFGPGTRLLVL.

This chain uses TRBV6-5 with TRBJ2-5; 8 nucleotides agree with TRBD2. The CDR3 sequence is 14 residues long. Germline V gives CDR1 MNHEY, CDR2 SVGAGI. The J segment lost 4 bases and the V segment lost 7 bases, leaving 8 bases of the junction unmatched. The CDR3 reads CASTRAGGVETQYF. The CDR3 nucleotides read TGTGCCAGCACGCGGGCGGGAGGTGTAGAGACCCAGTACTTC.

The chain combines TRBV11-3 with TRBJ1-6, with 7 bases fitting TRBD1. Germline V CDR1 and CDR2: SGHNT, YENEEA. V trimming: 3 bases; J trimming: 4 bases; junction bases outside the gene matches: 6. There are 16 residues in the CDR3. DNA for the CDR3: TGTGCCAGCAGCTTTCGGACAGGCGCTTATAATTCACCCCTCCACTTT. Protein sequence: CASSFRTGAYNSPLHF.

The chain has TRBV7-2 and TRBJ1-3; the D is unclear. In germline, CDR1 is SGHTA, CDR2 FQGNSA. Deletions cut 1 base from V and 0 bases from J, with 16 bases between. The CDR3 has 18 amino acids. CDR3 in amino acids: CASSLVLRRRPSGNTIYF. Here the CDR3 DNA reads TGTGCCAGCAGCTTAGTGCTGAGACGCAGGCCCTCTGGAAACACCATATATTTT.